The clone carrying this T cell receptor (beta chain) has a handful of counts. Its antigen is undetermined. The data derive from a study of regulatory T cells in long-lasting Graves disease. Study background: A definition of persistent Graves' disease required over 5 years of antithyroid drugs plus positive TSH receptor antibodies.

Time point given: persistent/refractory GD, antithyroid drugs over 5 years with positive TRAb. Extracted RNA from PBMCs served as the source of the TCR library. Germline CDR1 and CDR2: SEHNR and FQNEAQ (reference sequence). J was trimmed by 0 bases and V by 0 bases; bases with no gene match: 6. This CDR3 is built from 17 residues. General study results and limits: Small sample size may have lowered accuracy. Repertoires from persistent disease leaned toward TRBV28, TRBJ1-2 and TRBJ2-5.

Researchers made TCR beta libraries by using iRepertoire HTBI primers and running Arm-PCR on CDR3 regions. TCRdb reanalysed the multiplex PCR reads using MiXCR and keeps one entry per CDR3 protein. The sample shows roughly 700,000 distinct CDR3 sequences, about 32% of them seen only once. J is TRBJ1-2 and V is TRBV7-9, with 8 bases matching TRBD1. This receptor was obtained from a female donor with Graves disease. Sequencing was performed on peripheral blood mononuclear cells (PBMCs), taken when the disease was refractory, from a patient treated with antithyroid drugs. The CDR3 is CASSLAGRGPANYGYTF. The CDR3 DNA is TGTGCCAGCAGCTTAGCGGGCAGGGGGCCAGCTAACTATGGCTACACCTTC.